The 10 T cell receptor beta chains given below trace back to one sample, sequenced in a study of long-term antiretroviral therapy in people with HIV (dated by TCRdb to about 2022). Sequencing of the TRB variable region was done with the immunoSEQ hsTCRB v3.0 assay at survey level resolution. TCRdb's version of the immuneACCESS table is confined to in-frame rearrangements and falls short of the full clone set. An unresolved V gene accounts for under half of the shortfall where checked; the remainder is of unknown origin. The sample table lists around 28,000 clones, 75% to 90% of them with a count of one. Of the sample, more than 8% falls within the top ten clones. The sequences come from unsorted PBMCs, collected about 2.7 years after starting antiretroviral therapy. The receptors here all came from a man aged 25-45 years with HIV.

The chain is built from TRBV30 and TRBJ2-7; possibly TRBD1 or TRBD2 for D (5 bases each). Looked up from germline, CDR1 is GTSNPN and CDR2 is SVGIG (reference sequence). This CDR3 region has 13 residues. V was pared by 5 bases and J by 2 bases, with 13 bases between. Written as DNA, the CDR3 is TGTGCCTGGGATCGGGGCAGGACCTACGAGCAGTACTTC. Protein sequence: CAWDRGRTYEQYF.

The chain has TRBV28 and TRBJ1-5; 8 bases are shared with TRBD1. The germline gives CDR1 MDHEN, CDR2 SYDVKM. J lost 2 bases, V lost 2 bases, and 5 bases had no gene match. The CDR3 is 16 amino acids. The CDR3 nucleotides are TGTGCCAGCAGTTTAAGCAGGGGGCTTGGCAATCAGCCCCAGCATTTT. Translated: CASSLSRGLGNQPQHF.

CDR3 region: CAPRNYGYTF. The DNA of the CDR3 is TGCGCCCCGCGGAACTATGGCTACACCTTC. This chain joins TRBV20-1 and TRBJ1-2; D is unclear. Germline CDR1 and CDR2: DFQATT and SNEGSKA (reference sequence). This CDR3 is 10 amino acids long.

This chain uses TRBV15 with TRBJ2-2; 7 nucleotides line up with TRBD2. Germline V lookup: CDR1 LNHNV, CDR2 YYDKDF (reference sequence). CDR3 length equals 13 residues. After removal of 8 bases from V and 0 bases from J, the junction contained 0 bases not matched to a gene. CDR3 in amino acids: CATRGANTGELFF. CDR3 sequence (DNA): TGTGCCACCCGGGGGGCGAACACCGGGGAGCTGTTTTTT. Using reference TRBV15 and TRBJ2-2 for the parts outside the CDR3, the full variable domain is DAMVIQNPRYQVTQFGKPVTLSCSQTLNHNVMYWYQQKSSQAPKLLFHYYDKDFNNEADTPDNFQSRRPNTSFCFLDIRSPGLGDTAMYLCATRGANTGELFFGEGSRLTVL.

This chain links TRBV6-5 with TRBJ2-7; TRBD1 aligns across 8 bases. The V gene end was trimmed by 6 bases and the J gene end by 4 bases; junction bases not matched to a gene: 8. The CDR3 is 14 residues long. Germline V lookup: CDR1 MNHEY, CDR2 SVGAGI. The CDR3 loop reads CASRMKRQGYEQYF. CDR3 in DNA: TGTGCCAGCAGGATGAAAAGACAGGGGTACGAGCAGTACTTC.

The chain recombines TRBV5-1 with TRBJ2-2; 7 bases agree with TRBD2. CDR1 SGHRS and CDR2 YFSETQ come from the germline V gene. CDR3 length equals 16 residues. V dropped 0 bases and J dropped 2; count of bases not matched to a gene: 4. This chain's CDR3 is CASSLAPSGNTGELFF. CDR3 DNA: TGCGCCAGCAGCTTGGCCCCTAGCGGAAACACCGGGGAGCTGTTTTTT.

This clone was seen only once. The gene calls are TRBV5-4 and TRBJ1-4; D may be TRBD1 (5 bases). Trimming took off 1 base at V and 7 bases at J, with 14 bases between the two ends. The CDR3 has 15 residues. Germline V gene lookup returns CDR1 SGHNT and CDR2 YYREEE (reference sequence). CDR3 nucleotide sequence: TGTGCCAGCAGCTTGAAGGGGTCAAAGGGTGAAAAACTGTTTTTT. As protein: CASSLKGSKGEKLFF.

The rearrangement uses TRBV16 and TRBJ2-7; no reliable D call. The ends were cut back, 2 bases at V and 4 bases at J, with 3 bases in the middle. CDR3 length equals 11 residues. Germline CDR1 and CDR2: KGHSY and FQNENV. CDR3 loop: CASSQLYEQYF. The CDR3 bases are TGTGCCAGCAGCCAACTGTACGAGCAGTACTTC.

This chain connects TRBV7-8 to TRBJ1-1, with D maybe TRBD1 (5 bases). Trimming took off 4 bases at V and 0 bases at J, with 9 bases between the two ends. The V gene's germline CDR1 is SGHVS and CDR2 FQNEAQ. The CDR3 is 14 amino acids. CDR3 nucleotide sequence: TGTGCCAGCAGCTACAGGCCCATGAACACTGAAGCTTTCTTT. Its translation is CASSYRPMNTEAFF.

The rearrangement joins TRBV19 to TRBJ1-2; 7 positions match TRBD1. The CDR3 runs to 17 residues. Trimming took 5 bases from V and 4 from J; bases not matched to a gene: 16. Germline CDR1 and CDR2: LNHDA and SQIVND (reference sequence). DNA of the CDR3: TGTGCCAGTAGTTCCTACCCCGACAGGGTAGTAAGCTATGGCTACACCTTC. This codes for CASSSYPDRVVSYGYTF.